One and the same sample provided the 29 T cell receptor beta chains below, sequenced in a study of blood T cell repertoires in COVID-19. The assay was immunoSEQ multiplex PCR, and TCRdb's table has in-frame clones only and misses some. The table has roughly 140,000 clones, about 86% seen once; the top ten hold roughly 4%. Sequencing was carried out using peripheral blood. These receptors were obtained from a woman in her thirties or forties with acute or convalescent COVID-19.

The genes are TRBV2 and TRBJ1-2; the match to TRBD1 covers 12 bases. The CDR3 sequence is 14 residues long. V trimming: 6 bases; J trimming: 6 bases; junction bases outside the gene matches: 5. Germline V gene data show CDR1 as SNHLY and CDR2 as FYNNEI. CDR3 amino acids: CASSPGTGGDGYTF. Written as DNA, the CDR3 is TGTGCCAGCAGCCCCGGGACAGGGGGCGATGGCTACACCTTC.

The chain links TRBV10-3 to TRBJ1-1; D call uncertain. V lost 6 bases and J lost 1, with 9 bases in between. The CDR3 contains 13 residues. CDR1 is ENHRY, CDR2 SYGVKD, per germline. The CDR3: CAIRRQENTEAFF. In nucleotides, the CDR3 is TGTGCCATCAGGAGACAAGAGAACACTGAAGCTTTCTTT.

The genes are TRBV5-6 and TRBJ2-3; 12 bases fit TRBD2. The germline V gene encodes CDR1 SGHDT and CDR2 YYEEEE. This CDR3 has 16 amino acids. V lost 3 bases and J lost 4; bases outside the gene matches: 6. CDR3 sequence: CASSSWTSGVADTQYF. DNA for the CDR3: TGTGCCAGCAGCTCCTGGACTAGCGGGGTTGCAGATACGCAGTATTTT.

The chain links TRBV30 to TRBJ2-7, with 10 bases aligning to TRBD1. The CDR3 extends over 14 amino acids. Germline V CDR1 and CDR2: GTSNPN, SVGIG (reference sequence). Trimming at V came to 2 bases and at J to 4 bases, leaving 5 bases not matched to a gene. CDR3 nucleotides: TGTGCCTGGAGTCCCGGGACAGGGGTTTACGAGCAGTACTTC. It yields the protein CAWSPGTGVYEQYF.

This chain connects TRBV9 to TRBJ1-2, with 7 bases aligning to TRBD1. Trimming removed 0 bases from V and 6 bases from J; junction bases left unmatched: 5. This CDR3 contains 14 residues. CDR1 and CDR2 (germline): SGDLS, YYNGEE. The CDR3, as DNA: TGTGCCAGCAGCGTAGCCGGCAGGGGGGATGGCTACACCTTC. This encodes CASSVAGRGDGYTF.

The chain employs TRBV14 and TRBJ2-1; no clear D. V gave up 3 bases and J gave up 0 bases, with 6 bases separating them. Per germline, CDR1 SGHDN and CDR2 FVKESK. The CDR3 has 14 residues. DNA for the CDR3: TGTGCCAGCAGCCAGGCAGGCTCCTACAATGAGCAGTTCTTC. Translation gives CASSQAGSYNEQFF.

This clone has more than one count but fewer than ten. The J gene is TRBJ1-1, the V gene TRBV18, with TRBD1 as a possible D gene (6 bases). V lost 4 bases, J lost 10 bases, and 13 bases lay in between. CDR3 size: 12 residues. The germline CDR1 and CDR2 sequences are KGHSH and LQKENI. The CDR3 DNA follows: TGTGCCAGCTCACGCGAGGGGGTGACAGCTTTCTTT. It codes for CASSREGVTAFF.

V usage is TRBV4-2 and J usage is TRBJ2-2, with D hard to call. The CDR3 extends over 15 amino acids. V lost 0 bases and J 7 bases, leaving 12 bases between the germline ends. Germline CDR1 is LGHNA and CDR2 is YNFKEQ. The CDR3 sequence: CASSQDRRTSGELFF. CDR3 nucleotides: TGTGCCAGCAGCCAAGACCGGAGAACGAGCGGGGAGCTGTTTTTT.

The sample holds one count of this clone. The chain employs TRBV5-5 and TRBJ1-1, with a possible D match to TRBD1 (5 bases). The V end lost 0 bases, the J end lost 5 bases, and 14 bases lay between the germline ends. Germline CDR1 is SGHKS and CDR2 is YYEKEE (reference sequence). The CDR3 contains 15 residues. CDR3 protein: CASSLASSGRTEAFF. CDR3 DNA: TGTGCCAGCAGCTTGGCAAGCTCAGGGAGGACTGAAGCTTTCTTT.

The V and J genes are TRBV5-1 and TRBJ1-3; no reliable D call. Germline values: CDR1 SGHRS, CDR2 YFSETQ. There are 14 residues in the CDR3. With 3 bases removed from V and 0 bases from J, the gap between germline ends came to 7 bases. CDR3 in amino acids: CASSSFGSGNTIYF. For the CDR3, the DNA is TGCGCCAGCAGCTCTTTCGGCTCTGGAAACACCATATATTTT.

DNA for the CDR3: TGTGCCAGCAGTGCGGGACAACGAGGGCTCAACAATCAGCCCCAGCATTTT. This codes for CASSAGQRGLNNQPQHF. This sequence joins TRBV2 and TRBJ1-5; the D gene is possibly TRBD1 (6 bases). The CDR3 covers 17 residues. Germline values: CDR1 SNHLY, CDR2 FYNNEI. Trimming removed 4 bases from V and 3 bases from J, with 19 bases in between.

The chain carries TRBV19 and TRBJ1-1, with TRBD1 matching over 7 bases. The CDR3 loop spans 16 amino acids. The junction had 9 bases not matched to a gene; V was cut back by 5 bases and J by 0 bases. The germline gives CDR1 LNHDA, CDR2 SQIVND (reference sequence). CDR3 sequence: CASSRGQGGMNTEAFF. The DNA of the CDR3 is TGTGCCAGTAGTCGCGGGCAGGGGGGAATGAACACTGAAGCTTTCTTT.

This chain links TRBV2 with TRBJ1-1, with D possibly being TRBD1 (6 bases). V lost 3 bases, J lost 0 bases, and 11 bases lay in between. CDR3 size: 15 residues. Germline values: CDR1 SNHLY, CDR2 FYNNEI. The CDR3 DNA sequence: TGTGCCAGCAGTGAGAACAGGGCCATGAACACTGAAGCTTTCTTT. Translated: CASSENRAMNTEAFF.

This clone was seen only a few times. The chain joins TRBV4-1 to TRBJ2-7, with a possible D match to TRBD2 (6 bases). The germline CDR1 and CDR2 sequences are MGHRA and YSYEKL. The CDR3 extends over 14 amino acids. V lost 1 base, J lost 2 bases, and 9 bases lay in between. In DNA form, the CDR3 reads TGCGCCAGCAGCCAAGGGAGGGGCACCTACGAGCAGTACTTC. It is translated as CASSQGRGTYEQYF.

The chain combines TRBV10-3 with TRBJ2-6, with TRBD2 as a possible D gene (7 bases). Trimming took 4 bases from V and 4 from J, leaving 17 bases between them. The germline V gene has CDR1 ENHRY and CDR2 SYGVKD. The CDR3 has 17 residues. CDR3 coding DNA: TGTGCCATCAGTGTCGGCGGGGGCCTCTCCGGGGCCAACGTCCTGACTTTC. Its protein is CAISVGGGLSGANVLTF.

V gene TRBV11-2 combines with J gene TRBJ2-7; tentatively, D is TRBD2 (5 bases). V shed 0 bases and J shed 2 bases, with 5 bases lying between them. Germline-derived CDR1 and CDR2 are SGHAT and FQNNGV. The CDR3 is made up of 13 amino acids. The CDR3 sequence: CASSLDGTYEQYF. Here the CDR3 DNA reads TGTGCCAGCAGCTTAGACGGGACCTACGAGCAGTACTTC. Using reference TRBV11-2 and TRBJ2-7 for the parts outside the CDR3, the full variable domain is EAGVAQSPRYKIIEKRQSVAFWCNPISGHATLYWYQQILGQGPKLLIQFQNNGVVDDSQLPKDRFSAERLKGVDSTLKIQPAKLEDSAVYLCASSLDGTYEQYFGPGTRLTVT.

The rearrangement links TRBV9 to TRBJ2-2, with 8 bases that match TRBD1. Per the germline V gene, CDR1 is SGDLS and CDR2 is YYNGEE. The CDR3 loop spans 13 amino acids. V was clipped by 4 bases and J by 12 bases; unmatched bases: 8. The CDR3 DNA reads TGTGCCAGCAGCCCCGCAGACAGGGGTCAGCTGTTTTTT. Translated: CASSPADRGQLFF.

V and J are TRBV24-1 and TRBJ2-3, with a weak D call TRBD2 (5 bases). The germline CDR1 and CDR2 sequences are KGHDR and SFDVKD. The CDR3 length is 16 residues. Trimming removed 4 bases at V and 1 base at J, with 14 bases between. CDR3 nucleotide sequence: TGTGCCACCAGTGACTCGGGGTGGGATGGCACAGATACGCAGTATTTT. This sequence encodes CATSDSGWDGTDTQYF.

The chain recombines TRBV28 with TRBJ1-6; 9 bases fit TRBD1. Germline loops: CDR1 MDHEN, CDR2 SYDVKM. The CDR3 extends over 16 amino acids. The J segment lost 9 bases and the V segment lost 6 bases, leaving 12 bases of the junction unmatched. The CDR3 protein is CASSPGVGQGGSPLHF. CDR3 coding DNA: TGTGCCAGCAGCCCGGGTGTGGGACAGGGAGGTTCACCCCTCCACTTT.

The V gene is TRBV21-1, the J gene TRBJ1-6; the table calls TRBD1, which could not be checked here. TRBV21-1 is noted as a pseudogene. The CDR3 has 16 residues. The CDR3 DNA is TGTGCCAGCAGCAAAGCCCAACCGGGACAGGTTTCACCCCTCCACTTT. Translating gives CASSKAQPGQVSPLHF.

The chain employs TRBV7-9 and TRBJ1-6, with 8 nucleotides matching TRBD1. The germline V gene has CDR1 SEHNR and CDR2 FQNEAQ (reference sequence). The V and J ends lost 4 bases and 8 bases, in that order; junction bases with no gene match: 4. The CDR3 covers 14 residues. The CDR3 here is CASSSDRVHSPLHF. The CDR3 DNA reads TGTGCCAGCAGCTCGGACAGGGTTCATTCACCCCTCCACTTT.

This rearrangement joins TRBV19 to TRBJ2-2; no definite D call. This CDR3 comprises 12 residues. Trimming stripped 1 base from V and 6 bases from J, with 3 bases between. Germline V lookup: CDR1 LNHDA, CDR2 SQIVND (reference sequence). CDR3 in amino acids: CASSIVAGELFF. As DNA, the CDR3 is TGTGCCAGTAGTATAGTAGCCGGGGAGCTGTTTTTT.

The rearrangement uses TRBV28 and TRBJ2-5, with TRBD2 identical over 8 bases. The CDR3 contains 15 residues. The junction had 12 bases not matched to a gene; V was cut back by 7 bases and J by 5 bases. CDR1 and CDR2 (germline): MDHEN, SYDVKM. CDR3 bases: TGTGCCAGCACCCGGGGCCCGCGGGGGGCCGAGACCCAGTACTTC. This translates into CASTRGPRGAETQYF.

This chain joins TRBV4-3 and TRBJ2-3, with 8 bases that match TRBD2. Germline CDR1 reads LGHNA; CDR2 reads YSLEER. The trim removed 0 bases at V and 1 base at J, leaving 12 bases unmatched. The CDR3 contains 19 residues. The CDR3 here is CASSQEPLAGASGTDTQYF. CDR3 bases: TGCGCCAGCAGCCAAGAACCTCTAGCGGGCGCTTCGGGCACAGATACGCAGTATTTT.

The chain is built from TRBV9 and TRBJ2-3; possible D gene TRBD2, 6 bases. The CDR3 runs to 14 residues. Germline CDR1 SGDLS, CDR2 YYNGEE. The V end lost 0 bases, the J end lost 7 bases, and 12 bases lay between the germline ends. DNA for the CDR3: TGTGCCAGCAGCGTAGACGGGAGAGTAAATACGCAGTATTTT. Amino acid sequence: CASSVDGRVNTQYF.

V is TRBV6-5 and J is TRBJ2-1, with 13 bases that match TRBD2. The germline V gene has CDR1 MNHEY and CDR2 SVGAGI. The CDR3 is 15 residues long. J lost 7 bases, V lost 5 bases, and 5 bases had no gene match. The CDR3 bases are TGTGCCAGCAGTACAGGACTAGCGGGAGCTAATGAGCAGTTCTTC. Translation gives CASSTGLAGANEQFF.

The chain couples TRBV15 to TRBJ2-1; TRBD2 matches at 7 bases. The J segment lost 5 bases and the V segment lost 0 bases, leaving 7 bases of the junction unmatched. The CDR3 loop spans 16 amino acids. The germline V gene encodes CDR1 LNHNV and CDR2 YYDKDF (reference sequence). The CDR3 DNA is TGTGCCACCAGCAGAGATCCTCGGGGGGTTGACAATGAGCAGTTCTTC. Protein: CATSRDPRGVDNEQFF.

The V call is TRBV29-1, the J call TRBJ2-7; 10 nucleotides line up with TRBD1. The CDR3 has 14 residues. Germline trimming cut 5 bases from V and 2 bases from J; bases unmatched to any gene: 6. In germline, CDR1 is SQVTM, CDR2 ANQGSEA. The CDR3, as DNA: TGCAGCGTTCCCCGGGGGACAGGGGCCTACGAGCAGTACTTC. Its protein product is CSVPRGTGAYEQYF.

As DNA, the CDR3 is TGTGCCAGCAGCTCGACAGTTCGCGGGGGAAAACTGTTTTTT. Encoded protein: CASSSTVRGGKLFF. The rearrangement links TRBV7-2 to TRBJ1-4, with a possible D match to TRBD1 (5 bases). This CDR3 has 14 amino acids. V lost 4 bases, J lost 10 bases, and 16 bases lay in between. Germline V gives CDR1 SGHTA, CDR2 FQGNSA.